This T cell receptor (beta chain) is from a study of tumor and adjacent non-tumor tissue in lung cancer. Overall study context: The cohort had roughly 11 adenocarcinoma, a couple of squamous cell and 1 small cell patients.

TCRbeta libraries were built with three rounds of nested PCR, modified from ARM-PCR. TCRdb recomputed calls from the multiplex PCR reads with MiXCR, one row per CDR3 protein. The sample carries 200,000 to 250,000 distinct CDR3 sequences, approximately 74% recorded once. Study results and limitations: Normal lung showed higher cumulative top 100 clone frequency than tumor.

Germline V gene lookup returns CDR1 MNHEY and CDR2 SVGAGI. The CDR3 has 11 amino acids. This clonotype was recorded many times. Its antigen is unknown. Germline and junction disagree at one end, which may indicate a read error. The template was RNA from unsorted bulk tissue. The rearrangement uses TRBV6-5 and TRBJ2-1, with D unresolved. Sequencing input: lung tumor tissue. This sequence was found in a man between 60 and 75 years old with non-small cell lung cancer. The CDR3 sequence: CASSQGPLIVF. For the CDR3, the DNA is TGTGCCAGCAGCCAAGGCCCCCTTATAGTCTTC.